The entry below describes one TCR beta chain. Its antigen is currently unknown. The data are from a study of shared clonotypes between healthy human individuals. Study in general: CD4 naive cells filled three plates per donor, CD4 memory three, CD8 naive two and CD8 memory one.

The data were produced by immunoSEQ multiplex PCR, yet TCRdb's version contains in-frame clones alone and is incomplete. The sample holds hundreds of thousands of clones, 80% to 95% seen once. The study's findings and limits: Non-shared clonotypes showed lower generation probabilities than clonotypes common to all four donors. The study's rarefaction showed incomplete sorted-subset sequencing despite large depth.

The naive CD8 population came from CD45RO-negative cells selected for CCR7, without terminally differentiated effector memory CD45RA+ cells. Adults of Caucasian background living in Nashville, Tennessee made up all donors. The clonotype comes from a man in his thirties or forties in good health. The sample comprised naive CD8+ T cells sorted from blood.

The CDR3 here is CATSPSWAGANYGYTF. The DNA of the CDR3 is TGTGCCACCAGCCCGTCCTGGGCTGGAGCTAACTATGGCTACACCTTC. J is TRBJ1-2 and V is TRBV15; D uncertain. The V gene lost 5 bases and the J gene lost 0 bases, with 16 bases spanning the gap. Germline loops: CDR1 LNHNV, CDR2 YYDKDF (reference sequence). The CDR3 covers 16 residues.